The rows below give T cell receptor beta chains drawn from one sample of a study of T cells in Graves' hyperthyroidism and ophthalmopathy. Using its own MiXCR run on the multiplex PCR reads, TCRdb lists one record per CDR3 protein. Altogether a few hundred thousand distinct CDR3 sequences are present, about 18% being singletons, with the ten largest covering 35% to 45%. The sequenced material came from blood. The origin of the receptors is a man younger than 30 with Graves' ophthalmopathy. The CDR3 runs from the conserved cysteine through the conserved F or W. The D gene is left open where the match is weak. Only part of the rows carry a size: once, few, many, or a class if the clone is expanded.

clone_size	d_call	v_call	j_call	cdr3_nt	cdr3_aa
-	TRBD2	TRBV7-9	TRBJ2-5	TGTGCCAGCAGCTCGCCCCCCGGGGAGGGTGGCCAGCAAGAGACCCAGTACTTC	CASSSPPGEGGQQETQYF
few	TRBD2	TRBV6-2/TRBV6-3	TRBJ2-5	TGTGCCAGCACCGACGGGGGGGGCCGGCAGACCCAGTACTTC	CASTDGGGRQTQYF
many	-	TRBV6-2/TRBV6-3	TRBJ1-1	TGTGCCAGCAGCGCCCCTTTTAGGGACACTGAAGCTTTCTTT	CASSAPFRDTEAFF
many	-	TRBV6-1	TRBJ2-7	TGTGCCAGCAGTGAACTGGGATACGAGCAGTACTTC	CASSELGYEQYF
few	TRBD2	TRBV20-1	TRBJ2-1	TGCAGTGCTATTGTTCCGGGACTAGCGGGACTACAGAGGTACAATGAGCAGTTCTTC	CSAIVPGLAGLQRYNEQFF
-	-	TRBV7-9	TRBJ2-6	TGTGCCAGCAGTGCACAGGGGGCCAACGTCCTGACTTTC	CASSAQGANVLTF
few	-	TRBV24-1	TRBJ2-7	TGTGCCACCAGTGATAGACAGGCAGGCGAGCAGTACTTC	CATSDRQAGEQYF
-	-	TRBV29-1	TRBJ2-2	TGCAGCGTTGCAGGGGCGCGGACCGGGGAGCTGTTTTTT	CSVAGARTGELFF
few	-	TRBV20-1	TRBJ1-1	TGCAGTGCTAGGGCCGGGTCCATGAACACTGAAGCTTTCTTT	CSARAGSMNTEAFF
many	-	TRBV12-3/TRBV12-4	TRBJ1-2	TGTGCCAGCAGTTTAGGGAGTCGTAACTATGGCTACACCTTC	CASSLGSRNYGYTF
few	TRBD2	TRBV2	TRBJ2-3	TGTGCCAGCAGCCAAGACGGGGCGGGGGGGAGCACAGATACGCAGTATTTT	CASSQDGAGGSTDTQYF
-	-	TRBV3-1	TRBJ2-2	TGTGCCAGCAGCTCCCGAGGGGGGACCGGGGAGCTGTTTTTT	CASSSRGGTGELFF
-	TRBD1	TRBV11-1	TRBJ1-2	TGTGCCAGCAGCTCTAGGACAGGCCAGGGCCCCCTCTATGGCTACACCTTC	CASSSRTGQGPLYGYTF
-	-	TRBV12-3/TRBV12-4	TRBJ2-5	TGTGCCAGCAGCCCCTCAGGGCCAAGAGGCGCGGCCCAGTACTTC	CASSPSGPRGAAQYF
-	-	TRBV24-1	TRBJ2-1	TGTGCCACCAGTGATTATTCCAGGGGATACAATGAGCAGTTCTTC	CATSDYSRGYNEQFF
many	TRBD1	TRBV18	TRBJ2-1	TGTGCCAGCTCACCTAGAGGACAGGGCCATGAGCAGTTCTTC	CASSPRGQGHEQFF
few	-	TRBV19	TRBJ1-5	TGTGCCAGTAGTATAGTCCCGGGCGGAGGCATCAATCAGCCCCAGCATTTT	CASSIVPGGGINQPQHF
few	TRBD1	TRBV6-1	TRBJ2-2	TGTGCCAGCAGACCGGGACAGGGTGACGGGGAGCTGTTTTTT	CASRPGQGDGELFF
-	-	TRBV6-1	TRBJ1-5	TGTGCCAGCAGTCTTCCTCGGGCGGGGAGCAATCAGCCCCAGCATTTT	CASSLPRAGSNQPQHF
-	TRBD1	TRBV7-3	TRBJ2-2	TGTGCCAGCAGCTTCGGGGGACAGGGAAACACCGGGGAGCTGTTTTTT	CASSFGGQGNTGELFF
many	-	TRBV2	TRBJ2-1	TGTGCCAGCAGGGGAGCCGGGACCGAGGTCAATGAGCAGTTCTTC	CASRGAGTEVNEQFF
many	-	TRBV28	TRBJ1-2	TGTGCCAGCACCCAATCGCCCCCCCAGAATGGCTACACCTTC	CASTQSPPQNGYTF
-	-	TRBV2	TRBJ2-6	TGTGCCAGCATGACGTGGAGCTCTGGGGCCAACGTCCTGACTTTC	CASMTWSSGANVLTF
many	-	TRBV7-9	TRBJ2-3	TGTGCCAGCAGCTGGATCACCCCCACAGATACGCAGTATTTT	CASSWITPTDTQYF
-	TRBD2	TRBV20-1	TRBJ2-5	TGCAGTGCTAGCCCTCCTAGCGGCCAAGAGACCCAGTACTTC	CSASPPSGQETQYF
many	-	TRBV11-2	TRBJ1-2	TGTGCCAGCAGCCCTCTAGGGGAACACTATGGCTACACCTTC	CASSPLGEHYGYTF
many	-	TRBV7-9	TRBJ2-3	TGTGCCAGCAGCATCACAGATACGCAGTATTTT	CASSITDTQYF
-	-	TRBV7-9	TRBJ1-2	TGTGCCAGCAGAACCGAAGACCGGGACTCCCCAGGCTATGGCTACACCTTC	CASRTEDRDSPGYGYTF
many	TRBD2	TRBV19	TRBJ2-5	TGTGCCAGTAGTATAGACGGCGGGGGACAAGAGACCCAGTACTTC	CASSIDGGGQETQYF
few	-	TRBV5-5	TRBJ2-7	TGTGCCAGCAGCTTGGTGGATTCAGCCTACGAGCAGTACTTC	CASSLVDSAYEQYF
few	-	TRBV20-1	TRBJ2-7	TGCAGTGCGGCTGCGAGATCTTTCGGCGAGCAGTACTTC	CSAAARSFGEQYF
many	-	TRBV9	TRBJ2-5	TGTGCCAGCAGCGTAGGGGACGGCGAGGGCCAGTACTTC	CASSVGDGEGQYF
many	-	TRBV13	TRBJ1-4	TGTGCCAGCAGCTCAGGGGAGGGGGAAAAACTGTTTTTT	CASSSGEGEKLFF
many	-	TRBV5-8	TRBJ2-7	TGTGCCAGCAGCTTGGAGGGCTACGAGCAGTACTTC	CASSLEGYEQYF
many	-	TRBV3-1	TRBJ2-5	TGTGCCAGCAGCCAAGGGTCTAGTTACCAAGAGACCCAGTACTTC	CASSQGSSYQETQYF
few	TRBD1	TRBV9	TRBJ2-2	TGTGCCAGCAGCTCGGGACAGGCAGTGAACACCGGGGAGCTGTTTTTT	CASSSGQAVNTGELFF
-	TRBD1	TRBV7-8	TRBJ2-7	TGTGCCAGCAGCTTAGGGACAGGGGGCTTCGACGAGCAGTACTTC	CASSLGTGGFDEQYF
few	-	TRBV28	TRBJ2-6	TGTGCCAGCAGTTTAATAGGGCTTGGGGCCAACGTCCTGACTTTC	CASSLIGLGANVLTF
many	-	TRBV5-1	TRBJ2-7	TGCGCCAGCAGCCCCTCAGGAAAACCCTACGAGCAGTACTTC	CASSPSGKPYEQYF
many	-	TRBV12-3/TRBV12-4	TRBJ1-1	TGTGCCAGCACCGTCGGTGCGGGGGAAGCTTTCTTT	CASTVGAGEAFF
-	TRBD1	TRBV2	TRBJ2-1	TGTGCCAGCAGTGGTCAGGGACAGATATTCCACAATGAGCAGTTCTTC	CASSGQGQIFHNEQFF
-	-	TRBV4-1	TRBJ1-6	TGCGCCAGCAGCCAAGGATCGAGAGGGAATAATTCACCCCTCCACTTT	CASSQGSRGNNSPLHF
-	-	TRBV7-9	TRBJ2-5	TGTACCAGCAGCCCTGGCGGAGAGACCCAGTACTTC	CTSSPGGETQYF
-	TRBD2	TRBV7-3	TRBJ2-3	TGTGCCAGCAGCACGGGACTAGCGGGGGGTGATACGCAGTATTTT	CASSTGLAGGDTQYF
many	TRBD1	TRBV28	TRBJ1-1	TGTGCCAGCAGTGGGACAGGGGGCCGTAGGACTGAAGCTTTCTTT	CASSGTGGRRTEAFF
many	-	TRBV7-9	TRBJ2-7	TGTGCCAGCAGCTCACTCCCGGCGGGGACACATCCCTACGAGCAGTACTTC	CASSSLPAGTHPYEQYF
many	TRBD1	TRBV28	TRBJ1-1	TGCGCCAGCAGCTGGACAGGGGCTGAAGCTTTCTTT	CASSWTGAEAFF
few	TRBD1	TRBV29-1	TRBJ1-4	TGCAGCGTTGAAGATTCAGGACAGGGAAAGGAAAAACTGTTTTTT	CSVEDSGQGKEKLFF
many	TRBD1	TRBV27	TRBJ1-5	TGTGCCAGCAGTCGAGGGACAGGCGATTATAGCAATCAGCCCCAGCATTTT	CASSRGTGDYSNQPQHF
-	TRBD1	TRBV7-9	TRBJ2-1	TGTGCCAGCAGCTTAGCCACCGGACAGGACAATGAGCAGTTCTTC	CASSLATGQDNEQFF
-	TRBD1	TRBV3-1	TRBJ1-1	TGTGCCAGCAGCCCTACCCAGGGGGGAGTCACTGAAGCTTTCTTT	CASSPTQGGVTEAFF
many	-	TRBV3-1	TRBJ2-1	TGTGCCAGCAGCCAAGTCCGCTTTGACAATGAGCAGTTCTTC	CASSQVRFDNEQFF
few	TRBD1	TRBV12-3/TRBV12-4	TRBJ1-1	TGTGCCAGCACTACAGGGGGTAGGGCCACTGAAGCTTTCTTT	CASTTGGRATEAFF
-	-	TRBV5-1	TRBJ1-4	TGCGCCAGCAGCTTGGCGCCTGGACCCTCGGAAAAACTGTTTTTT	CASSLAPGPSEKLFF
many	-	TRBV7-3	TRBJ1-1	TGTGCCAGTACGATCCCGGACAATTTGAGTCTCCCTGAAGCTTTCTTT	CASTIPDNLSLPEAFF
-	-	TRBV6-1	TRBJ1-1	TGTGCCAGCAATAGAGGGCCGGGAACGATTGAAGCTTTCTTT	CASNRGPGTIEAFF
few	TRBD2	TRBV6-1	TRBJ2-2	TGTGCCAGCAGGAAACCCGGGACTAGCGCTCTGTTTTTT	CASRKPGTSALFF
many	TRBD1	TRBV9	TRBJ1-1	TGTGCCAGCAGCAGTCGCCAGACAGGGAGCACTGAAGCTTTCTTT	CASSSRQTGSTEAFF
few	-	TRBV7-9	TRBJ1-2	TGTGCCAGCAGCTTAGAGTCCAGGAGCTATGGCTACACCTTC	CASSLESRSYGYTF
few	-	TRBV7-9	TRBJ2-1	TGTGCCAGCAGCTTACGATCAAGCCCGGTATCCTACAATGAGCAGTTCTTC	CASSLRSSPVSYNEQFF